The clone carrying this T cell receptor beta chain was counted many times. This sample is drawn from a study of blood T cells in healthy people across ages. V dropped 0 bases and J dropped 8 bases, with 1 base sitting between them. The V gene's germline CDR1 is SQVTM and CDR2 ANQGSEA. The CDR3 extends over 9 amino acids. The second PCR ran about 6 to 12 cycles with a sample-barcoded 5' primer and J-beta primers. TCRdb redid the calling of the 5' RACE reads with MiXCR, one entry per CDR3 protein. The sample yields 540,000 or so distinct CDR3 sequences, about 26% seen once. The chain recombines TRBV29-1 with TRBJ1-2; D gene ambiguous. The specimen sequenced was blood. The sequence was obtained from a woman aged 70-85 years in good health. The CDR3 nucleotides are TGCAGCGTTGAAGACGGCTACACCTTC. It specifies CSVEDGYTF.